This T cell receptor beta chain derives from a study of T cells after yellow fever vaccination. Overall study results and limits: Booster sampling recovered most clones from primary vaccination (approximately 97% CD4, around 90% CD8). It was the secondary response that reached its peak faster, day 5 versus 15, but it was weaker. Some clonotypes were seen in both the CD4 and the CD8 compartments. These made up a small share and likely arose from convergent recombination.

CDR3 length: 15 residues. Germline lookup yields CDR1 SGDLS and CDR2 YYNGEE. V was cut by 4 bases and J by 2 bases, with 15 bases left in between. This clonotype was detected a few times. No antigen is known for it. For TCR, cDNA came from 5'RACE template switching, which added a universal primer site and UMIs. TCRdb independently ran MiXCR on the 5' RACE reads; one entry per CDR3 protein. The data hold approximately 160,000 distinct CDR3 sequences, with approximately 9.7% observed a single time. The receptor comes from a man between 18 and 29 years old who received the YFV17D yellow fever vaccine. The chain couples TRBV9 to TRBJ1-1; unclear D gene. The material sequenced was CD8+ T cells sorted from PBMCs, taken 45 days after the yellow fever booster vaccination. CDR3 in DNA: TGTGCCAGCAGCCCCGCGGGGATCACCAACACTGAAGCTTTCTTT. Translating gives CASSPAGITNTEAFF.